This T cell receptor (beta chain) is drawn from a study of Tregs in tolerant kidney transplant recipients. Study outcomes and limitations: Biological reproducibility was not directly addressed, but technical replication error appeared minimal. Few patients were studied, so findings need validation in larger groups.

The germline gives CDR1 MNHEY, CDR2 SMNVEV (reference sequence). The CDR3 is 14 amino acids. V was pared by 7 bases and J by 7 bases, with 14 bases between. Details on this clone: Its matching antigen is unknown.

Clones were sequenced by immunoSEQ multiplex PCR, and TCRdb holds only the in-frame ones, with some missing. Among around 50,000 clones listed, around four fifths were seen once. Material for sequencing was CD4+ T cells from blood. The source of this sequence is a human donor in good health. This chain connects TRBV27 to TRBJ1-6; possibly TRBD1 for D (6 bases). CDR3: CASNVQGPNSPLHF. The DNA for the CDR3 is TGTGCCAGCAATGTACAGGGTCCCAATTCACCCCTCCACTTT.